This T cell receptor beta chain was profiled in a study of T cell responses to AZD1222 COVID-19 vaccine. The study's findings and limits: It was only a handful of AZD1222 recipients who were seropositive at baseline. In all cases, repertoires were sampled only after the peak T cell response.

Researchers grouped second doses given at about 4 or about 12 weeks into one pool. Clones were sequenced by immunoSEQ multiplex PCR, and TCRdb holds only the in-frame ones, with some missing. The data show 110,000 to 150,000 clones, about 90% seen once. Worth noting for this clone: What it binds is unknown.

CDR1 and CDR2 (germline): LNHNV, YYDKDF (reference sequence). With 0 bases clipped from V and 7 bases from J, the junction kept 7 bases outside the gene matches. The CDR3 spans 16 residues. This clonotype was sampled from an adult who received the AZD1222 COVID-19 vaccine. Material: peripheral blood, obtained 28 days after the second AZD1222 dose. The rearrangement links TRBV15 to TRBJ1-5; 9 bases match TRBD1. As DNA, the CDR3 is TGTGCCACCAGCAGAGATAGGGGGACAGGGTTGCAGCCCCAGCATTTT. This gives the protein CATSRDRGTGLQPQHF. The entire variable domain, with the rest obtained from reference TRBV15 and TRBJ1-5, is as follows: DAMVIQNPRYQVTQFGKPVTLSCSQTLNHNVMYWYQQKSSQAPKLLFHYYDKDFNNEADTPDNFQSRRPNTSFCFLDIRSPGLGDTAMYLCATSRDRGTGLQPQHFGDGTRLSIL.